The 8 T cell receptor beta chains presented below share a single source sample, sequenced in a study of shared clonotypes between healthy human individuals. Some clones are missing from TCRdb's copy, which holds only in-frame ones; the method was immunoSEQ multiplex PCR. The sample records around 1,900,000 clones, 80% to 95% being singletons. Naive CD8 cells lacked CD45RO, underwent positive selection for CCR7 and left out terminally differentiated effector memory CD45RA+ cells. The sequenced sample consisted of naive CD8+ T cells from PBMCs. Every receptor here comes from a man aged 18 to 30 in good health. Some clones in this sample may be carry-over from other donors' samples.

For this clone: Other nucleotide sequences from this sample produce the same CDR3. The V call is TRBV5-1, the J call TRBJ2-5; the match to TRBD1 covers 8 bases. Germline-derived CDR1 and CDR2 are SGHRS and YFSETQ. The V segment lost 4 bases and the J segment 1 base; nucleotides outside the gene matches: 3. The CDR3 is 14 residues long. The CDR3 coding sequence is TGCGCCAGCAGCCCAGACAGGGGCCAAGAGACCCAGTACTTC. The encoded protein is CASSPDRGQETQYF.

This clone has a handful of counts. The chain uses TRBV2 and TRBJ1-1; D perhaps matches TRBD1 (5 bases). The CDR3 covers 14 residues. CDR1 is SNHLY, CDR2 FYNNEI, per germline. The V gene lost 8 bases and the J gene lost 1 base, with 14 bases spanning the gap. In DNA form, the CDR3 reads TGTGCCAGCGGGATCGGGACGTGGAACACTGAAGCTTTCTTT. Translation: CASGIGTWNTEAFF.

A word on this clone: One base away lies a much larger clone, so this may be a sequencing read error. The sample holds other DNA sequences that translate to the same CDR3. The V gene is TRBV28, the J gene TRBJ2-7; D may be TRBD1 or TRBD2 (5 bases each). Trimming took 2 bases from V and 0 from J, leaving 5 bases between them. Looked up from germline, CDR1 is MDHEN and CDR2 is SYDVKM. The CDR3 length is 13 residues. CDR3 bases: TGTGCCAGCAGTTTAGGGGGCTCCTACGAGCAGTACTTC. Translating gives CASSLGGSYEQYF.

The chain is built from TRBV15 and TRBJ2-1, with D possibly being TRBD2 (6 bases). Germline assignment: CDR1 LNHNV and CDR2 YYDKDF (reference sequence). The CDR3 contains 15 residues. V was pared by 1 base and J by 4 bases, with 11 bases between. The CDR3 sequence: CATSRGLERYNEQFF. DNA for the CDR3: TGTGCCACCAGCAGAGGACTAGAACGGTACAATGAGCAGTTCTTC.

This chain connects TRBV28 to TRBJ2-1; either TRBD1 or TRBD2 may fit D (6 bases each). The V end lost 2 bases, the J end lost 7 bases, and 15 bases lay between the germline ends. Germline CDR1 and CDR2: MDHEN and SYDVKM. The CDR3 is 15 amino acids. CDR3 sequence (DNA): TGTGCCAGCAGTTTAGGGGGGCTAGACTGGAATGAGCAGTTCTTC. Protein product: CASSLGGLDWNEQFF. Based on the CDR3 plus reference TRBV28 and TRBJ2-1, the full variable domain is DVKVTQSSRYLVKRTGEKVFLECVQDMDHENMFWYRQDPGLGLRLIYFSYDVKMKEKGDIPEGYSVSREKKERFSLILESASTNQTSMYLCASSLGGLDWNEQFFGPGTRLTVL.

The V call is TRBV4-3, the J call TRBJ1-5; no definite D call. Trimming removed 0 bases at V and 3 bases at J, with 15 bases between. The germline CDR1 and CDR2 sequences are LGHNA and YSLEER. The CDR3 consists of 17 residues. The CDR3 region is CASSQDFGHTHNQPQHF. The CDR3 region has the DNA TGCGCCAGCAGCCAAGATTTCGGGCATACCCACAATCAGCCCCAGCATTTT.

The chain joins TRBV28 to TRBJ2-7; D call uncertain. V was pared by 5 bases and J by 2 bases, with 13 bases between. This CDR3 is built from 14 residues. Germline loops: CDR1 MDHEN, CDR2 SYDVKM. The CDR3 bases are TGTGCCAGCAGTCCCCAGACGGAGACCTACGAGCAGTACTTC. Its protein is CASSPQTETYEQYF.

Details on this clone: This sample also contains other DNA sequences that code for the same CDR3. V is TRBV28 and J is TRBJ2-7; D is ambiguous. The CDR3 runs to 14 residues. V was shortened by 3 bases and J by 3 bases, with 12 bases between the two germline ends. CDR1 is MDHEN, CDR2 SYDVKM, per germline. This chain's CDR3 is CASSLVGSSYEQYF. As DNA, the CDR3 is TGTGCCAGCAGTTTGGTGGGATCGAGCTACGAGCAGTACTTC.